These T cell receptor beta chains were read from a single sample in a study of blood T cell repertoires in COVID-19. Repertoires were generated with immunoSEQ multiplex PCR, while TCRdb's copy carries only in-frame clones and drops some. Found here are some 50,000 clones, about 81% of them singletons; the top ten hold nearly 4.5%. The sample comprised peripheral blood. These receptors originate from a man aged 50 to 60 with active COVID-19. Each CDR3 is given with its conserved first and last residue. D genes are given only for firm matches. Some rows mark clone size as missing; the rest say once, few, many or name a class of expanded clone.

clone size,V gene,J gene,D gene,CDR3 protein,CDR3 DNA
NA,TRBV6-5,TRBJ1-1,TRBD1,CASSYSRQGYEAFF,TGTGCCAGCAGTTACTCAAGACAGGGATACGAAGCTTTCTTT
NA,TRBV6-5,TRBJ1-2,TRBD1,CASSLQGARHSGYTF,TGTGCCAGCAGTTTACAGGGGGCAAGACATTCTGGCTACACCTTC
few,TRBV4-1,TRBJ1-6,NA,CASSPPGGPLHF,TGCGCCAGCAGCCCTCCAGGAGGACCCCTCCACTTT
NA,TRBV12-3/TRBV12-4,TRBJ1-4,TRBD1,CASREGTDEKLFF,TGTGCCAGCAGGGAAGGGACAGACGAAAAACTGTTTTTT
once,TRBV6-5,TRBJ2-2,NA,CASSQSTANTGELFF,TGTGCCAGCAGCCAGTCGACAGCGAACACCGGGGAGCTGTTTTTT
once,TRBV11-3,TRBJ2-1,NA,CASSSGTGKDNEQFF,TGTGCCAGCAGCTCCGGGACTGGAAAAGACAATGAGCAGTTCTTC
NA,TRBV18,TRBJ1-1,TRBD1,CASSPPSGGLNTEAFF,TGTGCCAGCTCACCACCGTCAGGGGGTCTGAACACTGAAGCTTTCTTT
once,TRBV5-4,TRBJ2-3,NA,CASSLGRRTDTQYF,TGTGCCAGCAGCTTGGGACGGAGGACAGATACGCAGTATTTT
NA,TRBV19,TRBJ2-2,NA,CASLEGGGLVSGELFF,TGTGCCAGTTTGGAGGGCGGGGGCCTCGTTTCCGGGGAGCTGTTTTTT
few,TRBV10-1,TRBJ2-1,TRBD1,CASSESRDRGQVNNEQFF,TGCGCCAGCAGTGAGTCCAGGGACAGGGGCCAAGTTAACAATGAGCAGTTCTTC
NA,TRBV5-1,TRBJ2-1,TRBD1,CASSLTGGVYNEQFF,TGCGCCAGCAGCCTTACAGGGGGCGTCTACAATGAGCAGTTCTTC
once,TRBV27,TRBJ2-3,TRBD2,CASSLWGTSGSDTQYF,TGTGCCAGCAGTTTATGGGGGACTAGTGGTTCAGATACGCAGTATTTT
NA,TRBV6-1,TRBJ1-3,NA,CASSERRRGDSGNTIYF,TGTGCCAGCAGTGAAAGGCGGCGGGGCGACTCTGGAAACACCATATATTTT
few,TRBV10-3,TRBJ1-4,NA,CAISETREELFF,TGTGCCATCAGTGAGACACGGGAGGAACTGTTTTTT
NA,TRBV5-1,TRBJ1-3,TRBD1,CASSATTGIGNTIYF,TGCGCCAGCAGCGCAACGACAGGGATCGGAAACACCATATATTTT
once,TRBV6-5,TRBJ2-7,TRBD2,CASRLAGRIEQYF,TGTGCCAGCAGACTAGCGGGGAGGATTGAGCAGTACTTC
NA,TRBV6-5,TRBJ2-2,TRBD1,CASSYTGTGAGELFF,TGTGCCAGCAGTTACACCGGGACAGGGGCCGGGGAGCTGTTTTTT
NA,TRBV6-1,TRBJ1-5,TRBD1,CASSGRGTGGSNQPQHF,TGTGCCAGCAGTGGCCGCGGGACAGGGGGCTCCAATCAGCCCCAGCATTTT
NA,TRBV3-1/TRBV3-2,TRBJ1-2,NA,CASSQDNEQGGGYTF,TGTGCCAGCAGCCAAGATAATGAACAGGGCGGAGGCTACACCTTC
NA,TRBV6-6,TRBJ2-7,TRBD1,CASSPDGPGQGRNEQYF,TGTGCCAGCAGTCCCGACGGTCCGGGACAGGGCAGGAACGAGCAGTACTTC
NA,TRBV7-9,TRBJ1-1,TRBD1,CASSTTGGSTEAFF,TGTGCCAGCAGCACCACAGGGGGCAGCACTGAAGCTTTCTTT
few,TRBV7-9,TRBJ1-5,NA,CASSLARGASNQPQHF,TGTGCCAGCAGCTTAGCGCGGGGGGCGAGCAATCAGCCCCAGCATTTT
NA,TRBV4-1,TRBJ2-3,TRBD1,CASSLDQGQGTDTQYF,TGCGCCAGCAGTCTGGACCAGGGACAGGGAACAGATACGCAGTATTTT
NA,TRBV27,TRBJ2-1,NA,CASSVTGQQFF,TGTGCCAGCAGCGTGACAGGCCAGCAGTTCTTC